This T cell receptor (beta chain) was sequenced in a study of blood T cell repertoires in COVID-19 (TCRdb year 2020). Broadly, across the study: Samples from collaborators originated in the United States, Italy and Spain and spanned both the acute and convalescent phases of COVID-19. The material from the prospective study consisted of cDNA or gDNA derived from T cells, B-cell-depleted T cells, or PBMCs. The repertoires were made available in a free public database intended to serve as a resource for research on the immune response to SARS-CoV-2. Where available, HLA class I and class II types were obtained from metadata supplied by the sample provider rather than from assay-based typing. Nearly every sample came with metadata listing a de-identified subject ID, COVID-19 status, age in years and sex. Samples came from the ongoing ImmuneRACE study (first 160 participants) plus 1,254 subjects from 6 global collaborators. The dataset comprised deeply sampled blood TCRbeta repertoires from subjects exposed to, actively infected with, or recovered from COVID-19. Paper-wide results and their limitations: How much clinical and demographic metadata was included differed by source and by participant, and the metadata was provided uncurated.

One collaborating source in Seattle enrolled patients during active infection and followed them longitudinally through the course of disease. Whole blood was collected in K2EDTA tubes by collaborating institutions according to the institutions' own protocols. Collaborator samples were shipped for TCRbeta analysis as frozen whole blood, isolated PBMCs, or DNA extracted from either sample type. Trimming removed 5 bases from V and 2 bases from J, leaving 15 bases between the germline ends. The germline V gene specifies SGHAT as CDR1 and FQNNGV as CDR2. There are 15 amino acids in the CDR3, from cysteine to phenylalanine inclusive. Here the CDR3 DNA is all that survives: 45 bases in frame from base 1. Points on this clone: No antigen is known for it. Nothing much larger sits one base from this clone, and base qualities are not available.

TCRbeta CDR3 regions were amplified from genomic DNA by means of the immunoSEQ Assay, a bias-controlled multiplex PCR. In the source study's methods: The number of nucleated cells in each sample was estimated from the amplification of reference gene primers within the assay. To quantify the absolute abundance of each unique TCRbeta CDR3 rearrangement, sequence reads were collapsed and filtered. Productive Simpson clonality was computed per sample as the square root of Simpson's diversity index over productive rearrangements. The clones in this table, taken by TCRdb from immuneACCESS, are in-frame only. Not every clone is retained; where verified, under half of the shortfall comes from an unresolved V gene, and the cause of the rest is unknown. V and J calls and clone size are as listed in that table; D and trimming were resolved from the DNA. This sample lists 85,000 to 120,000 clones; roughly 89% were detected once. Jointly, the top ten make up approximately 1.9% of the sample.

The clonotype originates from a woman in her fifties or sixties with COVID-19, enrolled during active disease. The chain links TRBV11-2 with TRBJ1-1, with TRBD1 perhaps the D gene, on 5 matching bases. Material: peripheral blood. The CDR3 reads CASSPLRQLNTEAFF. The nucleotide sequence reads as follows: TGTGCCAGCAGCCCCCTACGACAGTTAAACACTGAAGCTTTCTTT.